This T cell receptor beta chain was identified during a study of CD8 T cells in ankylosing spondylitis listed by TCRdb under 2017. Concerning the study at large: The study set out to find disease-linked TCR variants by profiling T cell receptor beta repertoires in ankylosing spondylitis patients and healthy donors. Peripheral blood was sampled, and synovial fluid was additionally collected from ankylosing spondylitis patients. The whole study cohort included 108 healthy donors and roughly 24 ankylosing spondylitis patients. What the research found in general, with its limitations: Some of the motif variants had been reported before in the synovial fluid and blood of reactive arthritis patients, a finding that suggests common disease-initiation mechanisms. Blood from ankylosing spondylitis patients appeared to be characterized by a TCR beta motif composed of about eight highly homologous amino acid variants. In peripheral blood, the disease-linked clones were found at relatively low frequencies and had a CD8+ phenotype. The disease-linked clones were reported as significantly enriched in matched synovial fluid samples from ankylosing spondylitis patients.

Sequencing relied on an Illumina HiSeq 2500. Quantitative 5'-RACE with molecular barcodes was used to prepare TCR beta libraries. Processing in the source paper ran as follows. To identify disease-linked TCR variants, a new computational method was used, one built on a probabilistic model of VDJ rearrangement. The raw public data were reprocessed by TCRdb itself: fastp quality trimming at Q25, MiXCR clonotype calling, in-frame beta chains only. Entries are consolidated by CDR3 protein sequence, retaining the most common genes and DNA. In this record, the V and J calls reflect TCRdb's handling and not the investigators' own analysis. Across this sample there are fewer than 350,000 distinct CDR3 sequences, with roughly 12% seen only once. In total, the top ten clones hold more than 7% of the sample. This clonotype was picked up a small number of times. The specificity of this receptor is unknown. Base qualities are not at hand, and no much larger clone is one base apart.

From the cysteine through the phenylalanine, the CDR3 covers 17 amino acids. CDR3 DNA only is kept here, 51 bases in frame from base 1. Unmatched junction bases come to 19, with V trimmed by 3 bases and J by 6 bases. Per the germline V gene (reference sequence), DFQATT is the CDR1 and SNEGSKA is the CDR2. The specimen was blood, either unsorted or a sorted T cell fraction (not recorded which). This chain joins TRBV20-1 to TRBJ2-7; a stretch of 8 junction bases matches TRBD2. This receptor was identified in a female donor with ankylosing spondylitis or in good health (not recorded which). CDR3 protein: CSASSPPGAGVDVEQYF. Here is the DNA: TGCAGTGCTAGTTCCCCCCCGGGAGCGGGAGTTGATGTCGAGCAGTACTTC.